The rows below give T cell receptor beta chains drawn from one sample of a study of T-cell memory formation after mild COVID-19. TCRdb reprocessed the 5' RACE reads via MiXCR and lists one record per CDR3 protein. The sample carries around 300,000 distinct CDR3 sequences, roughly 13% recorded once. What was sequenced was PBMCs or a T cell subset sorted from them (not recorded which). The receptor source for this set is a man aged 18 to 35 who had mild COVID-19 (a few samples of this study predate the infection). Cell type and time point are not known. Each CDR3 is given with its conserved first and last residue. D genes are given only for firm matches. Only part of the rows carry a size: once, few, many, or a class if the clone is expanded.

D: -; V: TRBV4-1; J: TRBJ2-2; size: -; CDR3: CASSRPGTRNTGELFF; DNA: TGCGCCAGCAGCCGTCCCGGGACTCGCAACACCGGGGAGCTGTTTTTT
D: -; V: TRBV12-5; J: TRBJ2-3; size: -; CDR3: CASCSRRGGTDTQYF; DNA: TGTGCTAGTTGTAGCCGTCGCGGTGGAACAGATACGCAGTATTTT
D: -; V: TRBV5-4; J: TRBJ1-4; size: -; CDR3: CASSLDSNDEKLFF; DNA: TGTGCCAGCAGCCTCGACAGCAACGATGAAAAACTGTTTTTT
D: TRBD1; V: TRBV6-5; J: TRBJ1-6; size: many; CDR3: CASRYRGQGKNSPLHF; DNA: TGTGCCAGCAGGTACCGGGGACAGGGGAAAAATTCACCCCTCCACTTT
D: TRBD1; V: TRBV2; J: TRBJ2-3; size: few; CDR3: CASDSPGQAGDTQYF; DNA: TGTGCCAGCGACTCTCCGGGACAGGCAGGTGATACGCAGTATTTT
D: -; V: TRBV7-2; J: TRBJ2-7; size: few; CDR3: CASSPQSVYEQYF; DNA: TGTGCCAGCAGCCCCCAGTCGGTCTACGAGCAGTACTTC
D: -; V: TRBV3-1; J: TRBJ2-3; size: -; CDR3: CASSPIPLDTQYF; DNA: TGTGCCAGCAGCCCTATCCCTCTAGATACGCAGTATTTT
D: TRBD1; V: TRBV28; J: TRBJ1-4; size: -; CDR3: CASRGWTGTDEKLFF; DNA: TGTGCCAGCAGGGGCTGGACAGGGACCGATGAAAAACTGTTTTTT
D: TRBD2; V: TRBV5-4; J: TRBJ2-7; size: -; CDR3: CASSDRASGGYEQYF; DNA: TGTGCCAGCAGCGATAGGGCTAGCGGGGGCTACGAGCAGTACTTC
D: -; V: TRBV7-3; J: TRBJ1-1; size: -; CDR3: CASSTEGMNTEAFF; DNA: TGTGCCAGCAGCACCGAGGGCATGAACACTGAAGCTTTCTTT
D: TRBD2; V: TRBV2; J: TRBJ2-3; size: -; CDR3: CASSAPAGGTDTQYF; DNA: TGTGCCAGCAGTGCCCCAGCGGGGGGCACAGATACGCAGTATTTT
D: -; V: TRBV29-1; J: TRBJ1-2; size: -; CDR3: CSVEDLGSGGYTF; DNA: TGCAGCGTTGAAGATCTCGGGTCTGGGGGCTACACCTTC
D: -; V: TRBV2; J: TRBJ2-7; size: -; CDR3: CASTSLTSYEQYF; DNA: TGTGCCAGCACCAGCCTCACCAGCTACGAGCAGTACTTC
D: -; V: TRBV12-3/TRBV12-4; J: TRBJ2-2; size: many; CDR3: CASSLQGVGGELFF; DNA: TGTGCCAGCAGTTTGCAGGGCGTTGGCGGGGAGCTGTTTTTT
D: TRBD2; V: TRBV28; J: TRBJ2-5; size: few; CDR3: CATILGGSQETQYF; DNA: TGTGCCACCATCCTGGGGGGGTCCCAAGAGACCCAGTACTTC
D: TRBD1; V: TRBV7-3; J: TRBJ2-3; size: many; CDR3: CASSIYRGEGDTQYF; DNA: TGTGCCAGCAGCATATACAGGGGAGAGGGCGATACGCAGTATTTT
D: -; V: TRBV6-5; J: TRBJ1-2; size: few; CDR3: CASSYRGGSYGYTF; DNA: TGTGCCAGCAGTTACCGCGGGGGCAGTTATGGCTACACCTTC
D: -; V: TRBV4-3; J: TRBJ2-1; size: -; CDR3: CASSQEINSLEQFF; DNA: TGCGCCAGCAGCCAAGAAATCAATAGTCTTGAGCAGTTCTTC
D: TRBD2; V: TRBV4-1; J: TRBJ2-1; size: few; CDR3: CASSPLIAGGNNEQFF; DNA: TGCGCCAGCAGCCCTTTAATAGCGGGGGGAAACAATGAGCAGTTCTTC
D: TRBD1; V: TRBV6-2/TRBV6-3; J: TRBJ2-1; size: few; CDR3: CASRPRGRPYNEQFF; DNA: TGTGCCAGCAGACCCAGGGGGCGCCCCTACAATGAGCAGTTCTTC
D: TRBD1; V: TRBV20-1; J: TRBJ2-3; size: few; CDR3: CSARDLAGGYTDTQYF; DNA: TGCAGTGCTAGAGATTTGGCAGGGGGTTACACAGATACGCAGTATTTT
D: TRBD2; V: TRBV7-9; J: TRBJ2-5; size: -; CDR3: CASSLVVLADSRETQYF; DNA: TGTGCCAGCAGCTTAGTTGTCCTAGCGGATTCACGTGAGACCCAGTACTTC
D: -; V: TRBV7-3; J: TRBJ2-1; size: few; CDR3: CASAPRTGEQFF; DNA: TGTGCCTCCGCCCCCCGGACGGGTGAGCAGTTCTTC
D: TRBD2; V: TRBV5-6; J: TRBJ2-5; size: few; CDR3: CASRWTSGYGETQYF; DNA: TGTGCCAGCAGGTGGACTAGCGGGTACGGGGAGACCCAGTACTTC
D: TRBD1; V: TRBV5-1; J: TRBJ1-3; size: many; CDR3: CASSEGQQISGNTIYF; DNA: TGCGCCAGCAGCGAGGGACAGCAAATCTCTGGAAACACCATATATTTT
D: TRBD1; V: TRBV4-3; J: TRBJ1-2; size: -; CDR3: CASSRSRQGANYGYTF; DNA: TGCGCCAGCAGCCGATCCCGACAGGGGGCTAACTATGGCTACACCTTC
D: -; V: TRBV2; J: TRBJ1-6; size: -; CDR3: CASKRGPNSPLHF; DNA: TGTGCCAGCAAACGGGGGCCTAATTCACCCCTCCACTTT
D: TRBD2; V: TRBV4-3; J: TRBJ2-3; size: -; CDR3: CASSQGGSGGTASTDTQYF; DNA: TGCGCCAGCAGCCAAGGGGGTAGCGGGGGGACCGCTAGCACAGATACGCAGTATTTT
D: TRBD2; V: TRBV5-1; J: TRBJ2-1; size: many; CDR3: CASSLRTSGSNEQFF; DNA: TGCGCCAGCAGCTTGCGGACTAGCGGGTCTAATGAGCAGTTCTTC
D: -; V: TRBV19; J: TRBJ2-1; size: -; CDR3: CASRWGNEQGQFF; DNA: TGTGCCAGTAGATGGGGGAACGAGCAGGGCCAGTTCTTC
D: TRBD2; V: TRBV29-1; J: TRBJ2-3; size: few; CDR3: CSVVWTSGTTDTQYF; DNA: TGCAGCGTTGTATGGACTAGCGGGACCACAGATACGCAGTATTTT
D: TRBD2; V: TRBV5-6; J: TRBJ2-3; size: -; CDR3: CASSLIALAGYRDTQYF; DNA: TGTGCCAGCAGCTTGATCGCGCTAGCGGGGTATAGAGATACGCAGTATTTT
D: -; V: TRBV4-1; J: TRBJ1-6; size: -; CDR3: CASSHPGTVGSPLHF; DNA: TGCGCCAGCAGCCACCCCGGGACCGTCGGTTCACCCCTCCACTTT
D: TRBD2; V: TRBV7-2; J: TRBJ2-1; size: -; CDR3: CASSTAGGVYNEQFF; DNA: TGTGCCAGCAGCACCGCGGGGGGCGTCTACAATGAGCAGTTCTTC
D: -; V: TRBV21-1; J: TRBJ2-7; size: -; CDR3: CASSEKKDRYEQYF; DNA: TGTGCCAGCAGCGAAAAAAAAGACAGATACGAGCAGTACTTC
D: -; V: TRBV6-2/TRBV6-3; J: TRBJ1-1; size: -; CDR3: CASSPQVPTEAFF; DNA: TGTGCCAGCTCCCCACAGGTCCCCACTGAAGCTTTCTTT
D: TRBD1; V: TRBV13; J: TRBJ1-4; size: -; CDR3: CASSIGTGPNEKLFF; DNA: TGTGCCAGCAGCATCGGGACAGGGCCTAATGAAAAACTGTTTTTT
D: TRBD1; V: TRBV7-2; J: TRBJ1-4; size: many; CDR3: CATRGTGDEKLFF; DNA: TGTGCGACCAGGGGGACAGGGGACGAAAAACTGTTTTTT
D: -; V: TRBV20-1; J: TRBJ1-2; size: few; CDR3: CSARDLSSLGYTF; DNA: TGCAGTGCTAGAGATTTAAGCAGCCTTGGCTACACCTTC
D: TRBD1; V: TRBV15; J: TRBJ1-6; size: -; CDR3: CATSSVDRGGSPLHF; DNA: TGTGCCACCAGCAGTGTGGACAGGGGAGGTTCACCCCTCCACTTT
D: TRBD1; V: TRBV5-1; J: TRBJ2-2; size: few; CDR3: CASSWGDRDTGELFF; DNA: TGCGCCAGCAGCTGGGGGGACAGGGACACCGGGGAGCTGTTTTTT
D: -; V: TRBV7-9; J: TRBJ1-1; size: -; CDR3: CASRQMNTEAFF; DNA: TGTGCCAGCAGACAGATGAACACTGAAGCTTTCTTT
D: -; V: TRBV7-6; J: TRBJ1-1; size: -; CDR3: CASSLGGEAFF; DNA: TGTGCCAGCAGCCTAGGTGGCGAAGCTTTCTTT
D: TRBD1; V: TRBV9; J: TRBJ2-2; size: -; CDR3: CASSVAGTGGVGELFF; DNA: TGTGCCAGCAGCGTGGCCGGGACAGGGGGCGTAGGGGAGCTGTTTTTT
D: TRBD2; V: TRBV25-1; J: TRBJ2-1; size: few; CDR3: CASSERRTSLNEQFF; DNA: TGTGCCAGCAGTGAACGCCGGACTAGCCTCAATGAGCAGTTCTTC
D: TRBD2; V: TRBV6-6; J: TRBJ2-3; size: -; CDR3: CASSYSIAGGDTQYF; DNA: TGTGCCAGCAGTTACTCGATAGCGGGGGGAGATACGCAGTATTTT
D: TRBD1; V: TRBV4-3; J: TRBJ2-5; size: -; CDR3: CASSRSGTGGETQYF; DNA: TGCGCCAGCAGCCGCTCCGGGACAGGGGGGGAGACCCAGTACTTC
D: -; V: TRBV3-1; J: TRBJ1-1; size: -; CDR3: CASSQDHGDGSTEAFF; DNA: TGTGCCAGCAGCCAAGATCATGGAGACGGCAGCACTGAAGCTTTCTTT
D: -; V: TRBV6-2/TRBV6-3; J: TRBJ2-2; size: many; CDR3: CASSYPKTGELFF; DNA: TGTGCCAGCAGTTACCCAAAAACCGGGGAGCTGTTTTTT
D: -; V: TRBV7-2; J: TRBJ2-5; size: few; CDR3: CASSLVVGLGETQYF; DNA: TGTGCCAGCAGCTTAGTCGTAGGGTTGGGAGAGACCCAGTACTTC
D: -; V: TRBV4-2; J: TRBJ2-3; size: -; CDR3: CASSQERSASGSDTQYF; DNA: TGTGCCAGCAGCCAAGAGAGGAGTGCATCAGGGTCAGATACGCAGTATTTT